This T cell receptor beta chain was sequenced for a study of T cell responses to AZD1222 COVID-19 vaccine. Study details: Second doses that came at about 4 or about 12 weeks were put together.

Points on this clone: What it binds is not known.

Study-wide findings and caveats: Mostly white British, mostly female donors; authors suggested clonal diversity may be underestimated. Increases in Spike-specific TCR breadth and depth were seen after two AZD1222 doses.

Between the trimmed V and J ends, which lost 2 bases and 5 bases, there was a span of 12 bases. The germline CDR1 and CDR2 sequences are LNHNV and YYDKDF (reference sequence). This CDR3 spans 15 amino acids. TCRdb's table, derived via immunoSEQ multiplex PCR, lists solely in-frame clones and lacks some. Here the sample spans 200,000 or so clones, almost 95% being singletons. This receptor was identified in an adult in good health. The J gene is TRBJ2-2, the V gene TRBV15; D could derive from TRBD1 or TRBD2 (5 bases each). This specimen consisted of peripheral blood, obtained on day 0 of AZD1222 vaccination. This CDR3 reads CATSRNEGETGELFF. The CDR3 DNA is TGTGCCACCAGCAGAAATGAAGGGGAGACCGGGGAGCTGTTTTTT. Full variable domain (missing parts from reference TRBV15 and TRBJ2-2): DAMVIQNPRYQVTQFGKPVTLSCSQTLNHNVMYWYQQKSSQAPKLLFHYYDKDFNNEADTPDNFQSRRPNTSFCFLDIRSPGLGDTAMYLCATSRNEGETGELFFGEGSRLTVL.